This TCR beta chain originates from a study of long-term antiretroviral therapy in people with HIV. In the study overall: It was about a decade before the 2015 immediate-ART recommendation that the earliest samples were taken.

An immunoSEQ assay, version v3.0, was performed at survey level. TCRdb's copy holds only in-frame clones and misses some; the assay was immunoSEQ multiplex PCR. Of some 24,000 clones listed, 80% to 85% were seen once; the top ten hold 16%. To note about this clone: The antigen is not known.

Germline CDR1 SGHAT, CDR2 FQNNGV. Trimming stripped 6 bases from V and 1 base from J, with 17 bases between. The CDR3 loop spans 16 amino acids. Study-level points and caveats: Comparison with controls showed narrower CDR3 length ranges in HIV repertoires.

The chain has TRBV11-2 and TRBJ2-3, with a tentative D call TRBD2 (7 bases). The sequence came from a woman younger than 30 with HIV. The sequencing here drew on unsorted PBMCs, taken at the start of antiretroviral therapy, before treatment. The CDR3 spells CASSIMGGAGTDTQYF. CDR3 coding DNA: TGTGCCAGCAGTATAATGGGGGGGGCGGGCACAGATACGCAGTATTTT.